Following are 25 T cell receptor beta chains from one sample sequenced in a study of T cells in Graves' hyperthyroidism and ophthalmopathy. TCR beta CDR3 regions were amplified from RNA transcripts. TCR CDR3 underwent first-round RT-PCR with the HTBI primer set. TCRdb passed the multiplex PCR reads through MiXCR, listing each CDR3 protein once. The sample has about 360,000 distinct CDR3 sequences, roughly 12% seen once. Sequencing was carried out using blood. The source is a man aged 25 to 40 with Graves' hyperthyroidism that later progressed to Graves' ophthalmopathy.

This clonotype appeared a few times. The chain has TRBV20-1 and TRBJ1-2; TRBD1 is a possible D gene (6 bases). Trimming stripped 2 bases from V and 2 bases from J, with 9 bases between. This CDR3 comprises 13 residues. Germline-derived CDR1 and CDR2 are DFQATT and SNEGSKA (reference sequence). In DNA, the CDR3 is TGCAGTGCTAGACCAACAGGGAACTATGGCTACACCTTC. Protein sequence: CSARPTGNYGYTF.

The chain carries TRBV18 and TRBJ2-3; perhaps TRBD1 as D (7 bases). Between the trimmed V and J ends, which lost 1 base and 1 base, there was a span of 15 bases. Germline CDR1 reads KGHSH; CDR2 reads LQKENI. The CDR3 is 17 residues long. The CDR3 sequence is CASSPRWGDRGTDTQYF. The CDR3 DNA reads TGTGCCAGCTCACCACGCTGGGGGGACAGAGGCACAGATACGCAGTATTTT.

With respect to this clonotype: A much larger clone sits a single nucleotide away, making a read error possible. The CDR3 protein is CAWRTRGRSDEQYF. The CDR3 coding sequence is TGTGCCTGGAGGACAAGGGGTAGGTCCGACGAGCAGTACTTC. The gene calls are TRBV30 and TRBJ2-7; maybe TRBD1 (5 bases). The CDR3 consists of 14 residues. The ends were cut back, 3 bases at V and 5 bases at J, with 17 bases in the middle. Germline V gene sequence: CDR1 GTSNPN, CDR2 SVGIG (reference sequence).

Ten or more counts support this clonotype. The chain couples TRBV18 to TRBJ2-3, with D uncertain. CDR3 size: 13 residues. Trimming pared 3 bases from V and 1 base from J, leaving 5 bases between. Germline loops: CDR1 KGHSH, CDR2 LQKENI. The CDR3, as DNA: TGTGCCAGCTCACCTTTCGGCACAGATACGCAGTATTTT. As protein: CASSPFGTDTQYF. Full variable domain (rest looked up from reference TRBV18 and TRBJ2-3): NAGVMQNPRHLVRRRGQEARLRCSPMKGHSHVYWYRQLPEEGLKFMVYLQKENIIDESGMPKERFSAEFPKEGPSILRIQQVVRGDSAAYFCASSPFGTDTQYFGPGTRLTVL.

In its sample, this clonotype was seen many times. The J gene is TRBJ2-5, the V gene TRBV5-6; 9 nucleotides align to TRBD2. CDR1 and CDR2 from the germline V gene are SGHDT and YYEEEE. This CDR3 has 16 amino acids. The ends lost 1 base at V and 1 base at J; junction bases unmatched: 5. The CDR3 spells CASSLMLAGAQETQYF. The CDR3 DNA reads TGTGCCAGCAGCTTGATGTTAGCGGGGGCCCAAGAGACCCAGTACTTC.

This clonotype was detected ten times or more. This rearrangement joins TRBV3-1 to TRBJ2-3; unclear D gene. CDR3 size: 14 residues. From germline, CDR1 is LGHDT and CDR2 YNNKEL (reference sequence). Trimming took off 3 bases at V and 3 bases at J, with 10 bases between the two ends. The CDR3 region is CASSQTPRTDTQYF. DNA of the CDR3: TGTGCCAGCAGCCAGACCCCGCGGACAGATACGCAGTATTTT.

The table lists this clonotype with many counts. This chain joins TRBV4-2 and TRBJ2-3; 8 bases agree with TRBD2. Looked up from germline, CDR1 is LGHNA and CDR2 is YNFKEQ. V lost 1 base, J lost 4 bases, and 4 bases stayed unmatched. The CDR3 loop spans 15 amino acids. CDR3 amino acids: CASSQATSGADTQYF. The CDR3 DNA sequence: TGTGCCAGCAGCCAAGCTACTAGCGGTGCAGATACGCAGTATTTT.

This clonotype occurred many times. The chain employs TRBV7-2 and TRBJ2-5, with 11 positions matching TRBD2. The germline gives CDR1 SGHTA, CDR2 FQGNSA. This CDR3 is 14 amino acids long. Trimming at V came to 3 bases and at J to 5 bases, leaving 2 bases not matched to a gene. The CDR3 protein is CASSFSGGGETQYF. Here the CDR3 DNA reads TGTGCCAGCAGCTTTAGCGGGGGGGGCGAGACCCAGTACTTC.

A word on this clonotype: This may stem from a read error, because a much larger clone lies one nucleotide away. This chain uses TRBV15 with TRBJ1-4; 9 nucleotides match TRBD1. There are 15 residues in the CDR3. Germline-derived CDR1 and CDR2 are LNHNV and YYDKDF (reference sequence). The CDR3: CVTSRGQGSNEKLFF. In DNA, the CDR3 is TGTGTCACCAGCAGGGGACAGGGCTCGAATGAAAAACTGTTTTTT.

This clonotype was counted a few times. CDR3 protein: CASGRRWELFF. In DNA, the CDR3 is TGTGCCAGCGGTAGGAGGTGGGAGCTGTTTTTT. The gene calls are TRBV28 and TRBJ2-2, with D perhaps TRBD2 (5 bases). Germline lookup yields CDR1 MDHEN and CDR2 SYDVKM. Trimming took off 8 bases at V and 9 bases at J, with 10 bases between the two ends. The CDR3 contains 11 residues.

This clonotype showed up many times. The J gene is TRBJ1-2, the V gene TRBV20-1; 9 bases map to TRBD1. Germline V lookup: CDR1 DFQATT, CDR2 SNEGSKA (reference sequence). With 5 bases clipped from V and 7 bases from J, the junction kept 5 bases outside the gene matches. This CDR3 has 12 residues. CDR3 region: CSASDRGRGYTF. The CDR3 DNA is TGCAGTGCTTCGGACAGGGGTCGTGGCTACACCTTC.

This clonotype has only a few counts. V gene TRBV7-9 combines with J gene TRBJ2-3, with TRBD2 matching 15 bases. Trimming cost V 5 bases and J 3 bases; bases outside gene matches: 3. Germline V gives CDR1 SEHNR, CDR2 FQNEAQ (reference sequence). The CDR3 contains 16 residues. The CDR3 DNA sequence: TGTGCCAGCAGCCAAGGACTAGCGGGGGGGACAGATACGCAGTATTTT. This codes for CASSQGLAGGTDTQYF.

The chain carries TRBV20-1 and TRBJ2-4; the D gene is possibly TRBD2 (7 bases). The CDR3 contains 14 residues. Germline V gene data show CDR1 as DFQATT and CDR2 as SNEGSKA (reference sequence). Trimming stripped 8 bases from V and 0 bases from J, with 14 bases between. In DNA, the CDR3 is TGCAGTCCAAGGGGGGGTTTAGCCAAAAACATTCAGTACTTC. Amino acid sequence: CSPRGGLAKNIQYF.

This clonotype came up a few times. V is TRBV6-2 or TRBV6-3 and J is TRBJ2-5; possibly TRBD1 for D (5 bases). The CDR3 covers 14 residues. Trimming removed 3 bases at V and 5 bases at J, with 13 bases between. The germline CDR1 and CDR2 sequences are MNHEY and SVGEGT. The CDR3 sequence is CASSYAGARETQYF. The CDR3 nucleotides read TGTGCCAGCAGTTATGCTGGGGCTCGGGAGACCCAGTACTTC.

This clonotype was seen more than once but under ten times. The V call is TRBV5-1, the J call TRBJ2-7; 9 nucleotides align to TRBD1. Per the germline V gene, CDR1 is SGHRS and CDR2 is YFSETQ. Germline trimming cut 4 bases from V and 3 bases from J; bases unmatched to any gene: 11. The CDR3 covers 16 residues. CDR3 DNA sequence: TGCGCCAGCAGCGGCACCGGGACAGGGACCGGCTACGAGCAGTACTTC. It encodes CASSGTGTGTGYEQYF.

The chain recombines TRBV29-1 with TRBJ2-2; the D gene is possibly TRBD1 (5 bases). Germline CDR1 SQVTM, CDR2 ANQGSEA. Trimming removed 6 bases from V and 3 bases from J, with 11 bases in between. The CDR3 is 13 amino acids. The CDR3 region is CSVPQDDTGELFF. In nucleotides, the CDR3 is TGCAGCGTACCACAGGACGACACCGGGGAGCTGTTTTTT.

This clonotype was recorded many times. This rearrangement joins TRBV3-1 to TRBJ1-1; D gene unclear. This CDR3 spans 15 amino acids. Between the trimmed V and J ends, which lost 3 bases and 3 bases, there was a span of 14 bases. Per the germline V gene, CDR1 is LGHDT and CDR2 is YNNKEL (reference sequence). The CDR3 loop is CASSQEGRVDTEAFF. Here the CDR3 DNA reads TGTGCCAGCAGCCAGGAGGGTCGGGTGGACACTGAAGCTTTCTTT.

There are many counts of this clonotype. The J gene is TRBJ1-5, the V gene TRBV3-1; D is undetermined. The CDR3 contains 13 residues. The germline V gene has CDR1 LGHDT and CDR2 YNNKEL (reference sequence). Trimming took 6 bases from V and 5 from J, leaving 11 bases between them. CDR3 loop: CASSQSPDQPQHF. The CDR3 nucleotides read TGTGCCAGCAGTCAGTCACCGGATCAGCCCCAGCATTTT.

This rearrangement joins TRBV29-1 to TRBJ2-2; 10 nucleotides line up with TRBD1. J was trimmed by 4 bases and V by 5 bases; bases with no gene match: 4. Germline CDR1 SQVTM, CDR2 ANQGSEA. The CDR3 extends over 14 amino acids. CDR3 sequence (DNA): TGCAGCGTTAGACAGGGGGCTAGCACCGGGGAGCTGTTTTTT. Translating gives CSVRQGASTGELFF.

The chain links TRBV20-1 to TRBJ2-1; 9 nucleotides line up with TRBD1. Per germline, CDR1 DFQATT and CDR2 SNEGSKA (reference sequence). The CDR3 covers 13 residues. V gave up 5 bases and J gave up 3 bases; unmatched junction bases: 2. The CDR3 spells CSAPGQGYNEQFF. The DNA of the CDR3 is TGCAGTGCTCCGGGACAGGGCTACAATGAGCAGTTCTTC.

This clonotype was counted ten times or more. The rearrangement uses TRBV6-2 or TRBV6-3 and TRBJ2-7; 14 nucleotides match TRBD2. The J segment lost 4 bases and the V segment lost 0 bases, leaving 2 bases of the junction unmatched. From germline, CDR1 is MNHEY and CDR2 SVGEGT. The CDR3 totals 16 residues. CDR3 nucleotide sequence: TGTGCCAGCAGTTACTCGACTAGCGGGGGGGCTTACGAGCAGTACTTC. Protein sequence: CASSYSTSGGAYEQYF.

The CDR3 is CASSQGTAEPSNQPQHF. The CDR3, as DNA: TGTGCCAGCAGCCAGGGGACAGCAGAACCTAGCAATCAGCCCCAGCATTTT. V usage is TRBV5-6 and J usage is TRBJ1-5; 7 positions agree with TRBD1. This CDR3 comprises 17 residues. The V gene end was trimmed by 4 bases and the J gene end by 0 bases; junction bases not matched to a gene: 10. The germline V gene encodes CDR1 SGHDT and CDR2 YYEEEE.

The V and J genes are TRBV6-1 and TRBJ1-6, with a possible D match to TRBD1 (6 bases). The ends were cut back, 6 bases at V and 8 bases at J, with 8 bases in the middle. Looked up from germline, CDR1 is MNHNS and CDR2 is SASEGT. There are 12 residues in the CDR3. CDR3 sequence: CASSGTYSPLHF. The CDR3 DNA is TGTGCCAGCAGCGGGACATATTCACCCCTCCACTTT.

This clonotype was counted many times. The rearrangement joins TRBV6-1 to TRBJ2-7; 10 bases agree with TRBD1. The V gene's germline CDR1 is MNHNS and CDR2 SASEGT. The J segment lost 1 base and the V segment lost 6 bases, leaving 6 bases of the junction unmatched. The length of the CDR3 is 15 residues. The CDR3 bases are TGTGCCAGCAGGCAAGGGACAGGGGTTTCCTACGAGCAGTACTTC. It encodes CASRQGTGVSYEQYF.

This sequence joins TRBV11-3 and TRBJ1-1; 8 bases line up with TRBD1. The CDR3 spans 14 residues. V was pared by 6 bases and J by 5 bases, with 8 bases of the junction left unmatched. The germline V gene has CDR1 SGHNT and CDR2 YENEEA. The DNA for the CDR3 is TGTGCCAGCAGGCCAGGGGGCGCGGGGACTGAAGCTTTCTTT. Protein: CASRPGGAGTEAFF.